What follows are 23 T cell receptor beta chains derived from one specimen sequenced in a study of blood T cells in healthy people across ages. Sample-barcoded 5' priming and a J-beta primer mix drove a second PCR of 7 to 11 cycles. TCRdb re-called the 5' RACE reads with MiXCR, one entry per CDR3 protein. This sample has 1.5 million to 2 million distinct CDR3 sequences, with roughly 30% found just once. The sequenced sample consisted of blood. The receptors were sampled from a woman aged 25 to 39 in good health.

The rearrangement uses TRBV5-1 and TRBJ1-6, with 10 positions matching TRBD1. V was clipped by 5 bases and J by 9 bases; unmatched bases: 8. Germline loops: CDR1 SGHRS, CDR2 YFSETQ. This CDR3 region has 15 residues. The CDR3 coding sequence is TGCGCCAGCAGAAGCGGGACAGGGGCTTCTTCACCCCTCCACTTT. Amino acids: CASRSGTGASSPLHF. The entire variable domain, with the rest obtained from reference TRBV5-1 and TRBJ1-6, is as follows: KAGVTQTPRYLIKTRGQQVTLSCSPISGHRSVSWYQQTPGQGLQFLFEYFSETQRNKGNFPGRFSGRQFSNSRSEMNVSTLELGDSALYLCASRSGTGASSPLHFGNGTRLTVT.

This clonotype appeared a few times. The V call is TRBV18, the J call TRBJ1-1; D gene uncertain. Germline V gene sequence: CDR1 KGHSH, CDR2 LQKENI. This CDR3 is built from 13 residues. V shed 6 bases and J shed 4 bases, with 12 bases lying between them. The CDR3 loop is CASSPEGGTEAFF. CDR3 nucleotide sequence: TGTGCCAGCTCCCCCGAGGGTGGCACTGAAGCTTTCTTT.

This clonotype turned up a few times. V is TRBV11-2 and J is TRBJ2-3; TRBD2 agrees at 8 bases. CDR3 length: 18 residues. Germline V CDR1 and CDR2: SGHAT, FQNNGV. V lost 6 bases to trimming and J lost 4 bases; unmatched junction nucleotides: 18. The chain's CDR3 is CASSPRGTSGSFPDTQYF. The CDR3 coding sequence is TGTGCCAGCAGTCCGCGGGGTACTAGCGGCTCCTTTCCAGATACGCAGTATTTT. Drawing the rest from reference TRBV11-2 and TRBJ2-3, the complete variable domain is EAGVAQSPRYKIIEKRQSVAFWCNPISGHATLYWYQQILGQGPKLLIQFQNNGVVDDSQLPKDRFSAERLKGVDSTLKIQPAKLEDSAVYLCASSPRGTSGSFPDTQYFGPGTRLTVL.

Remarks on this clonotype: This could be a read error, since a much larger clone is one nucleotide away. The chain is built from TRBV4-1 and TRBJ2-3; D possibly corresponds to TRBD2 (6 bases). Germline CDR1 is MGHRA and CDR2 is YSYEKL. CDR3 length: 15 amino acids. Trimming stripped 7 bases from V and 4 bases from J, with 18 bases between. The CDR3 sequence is CASNHPGGNADTQYF. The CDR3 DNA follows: TGCGCCAGCAACCATCCCGGAGGGAACGCAGATACGCAGTATTTT.

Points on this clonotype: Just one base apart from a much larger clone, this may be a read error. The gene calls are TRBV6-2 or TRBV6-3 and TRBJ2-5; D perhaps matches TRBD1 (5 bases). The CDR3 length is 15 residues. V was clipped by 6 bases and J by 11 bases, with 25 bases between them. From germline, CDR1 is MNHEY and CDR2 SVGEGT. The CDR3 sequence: CASSPAREGRNEQYF. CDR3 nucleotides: TGTGCCAGCAGCCCCGCCAGGGAAGGTCGCAATGAGCAGTACTTC.

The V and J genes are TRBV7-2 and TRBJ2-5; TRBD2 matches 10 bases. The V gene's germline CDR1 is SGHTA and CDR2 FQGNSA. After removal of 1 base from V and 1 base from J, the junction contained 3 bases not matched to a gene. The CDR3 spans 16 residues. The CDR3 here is CASSLVAGGRQETQYF. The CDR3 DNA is TGTGCCAGCAGCTTAGTAGCGGGAGGCCGCCAAGAGACCCAGTACTTC. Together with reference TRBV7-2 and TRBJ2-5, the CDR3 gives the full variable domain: GAGVSQSPSNKVTEKGKDVELRCDPISGHTALYWYRQSLGQGLEFLIYFQGNSAPDKSGLPSDRFSAERTGGSVSTLTIQRTQQEDSAVYLCASSLVAGGRQETQYFGPGTRLLVL.

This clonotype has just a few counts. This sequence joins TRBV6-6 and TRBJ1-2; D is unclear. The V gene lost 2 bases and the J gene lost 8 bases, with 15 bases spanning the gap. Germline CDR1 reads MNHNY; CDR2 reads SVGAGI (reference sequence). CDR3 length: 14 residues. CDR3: CASSYDTQVNGYTF. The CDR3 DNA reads TGTGCCAGCAGTTACGACACCCAAGTTAACGGCTACACCTTC.

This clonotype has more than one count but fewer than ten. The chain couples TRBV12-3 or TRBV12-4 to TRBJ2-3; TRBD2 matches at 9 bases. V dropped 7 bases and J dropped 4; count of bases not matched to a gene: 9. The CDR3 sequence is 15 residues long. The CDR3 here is CASILSGRGADTQYF. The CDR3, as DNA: TGTGCCAGCATTCTTAGCGGGAGAGGCGCAGATACGCAGTATTTT.

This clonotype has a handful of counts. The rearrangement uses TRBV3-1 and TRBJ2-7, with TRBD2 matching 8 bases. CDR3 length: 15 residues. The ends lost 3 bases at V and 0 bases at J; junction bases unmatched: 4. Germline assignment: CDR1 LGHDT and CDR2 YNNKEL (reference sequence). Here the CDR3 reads CASSQETSASYEQYF. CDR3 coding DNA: TGTGCCAGCAGCCAGGAGACTAGCGCCTCCTACGAGCAGTACTTC.

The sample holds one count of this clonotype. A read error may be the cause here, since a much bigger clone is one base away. This CDR3 reads CASSYKDGYNEQYF. The CDR3 DNA reads as TGTGCCAGCAGTTACAAGGACGGTTACAATGAGCAGTACTTC. This sequence joins TRBV6-5 and TRBJ2-5; D unresolved. Looked up from germline, CDR1 is MNHEY and CDR2 is SVGAGI. V lost 2 bases, J lost 11 bases, and 18 bases lay in between. The CDR3 is made up of 14 amino acids.

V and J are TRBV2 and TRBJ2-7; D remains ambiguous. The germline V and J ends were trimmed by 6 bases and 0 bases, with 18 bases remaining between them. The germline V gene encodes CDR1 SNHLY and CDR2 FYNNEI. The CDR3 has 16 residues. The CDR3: CASRPIRRLSSYEQYF. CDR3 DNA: TGTGCCAGCAGACCGATCCGGCGCCTGAGCTCCTACGAGCAGTACTTC.

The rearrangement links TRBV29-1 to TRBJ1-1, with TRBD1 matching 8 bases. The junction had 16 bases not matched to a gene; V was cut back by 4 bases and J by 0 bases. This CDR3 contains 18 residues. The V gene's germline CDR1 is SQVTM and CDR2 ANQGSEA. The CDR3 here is CSVASQRGQGLVNTEAFF. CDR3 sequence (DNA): TGCAGCGTTGCATCTCAGCGTGGACAGGGTCTGGTGAACACTGAAGCTTTCTTT.

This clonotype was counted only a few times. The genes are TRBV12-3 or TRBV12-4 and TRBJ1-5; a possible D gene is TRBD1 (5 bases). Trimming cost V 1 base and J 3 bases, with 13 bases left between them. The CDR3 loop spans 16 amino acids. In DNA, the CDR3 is TGTGCCAGCAGTTTAGTGGCAGGGCGGGTCAATCAGCCCCAGCATTTT. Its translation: CASSLVAGRVNQPQHF.

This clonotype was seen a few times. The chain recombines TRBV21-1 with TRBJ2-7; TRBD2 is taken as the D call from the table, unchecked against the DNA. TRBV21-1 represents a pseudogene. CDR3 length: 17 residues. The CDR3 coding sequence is TGTGCCAGCAGCAAGGTCCCCGGGCTAGCGGGGACCTACGAGCAGTACTTC. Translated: CASSKVPGLAGTYEQYF.

The CDR3 sequence is CASSLAAGVVETQYF. CDR3 sequence (DNA): TGCGCCAGCAGCTTGGCTGCGGGTGTGGTAGAGACCCAGTACTTC. J is TRBJ2-5 and V is TRBV5-1; D possibly corresponds to TRBD2 (5 bases). The CDR3 sequence is 15 residues long. V lost 0 bases to trimming and J lost 4 bases, with 13 bases between them. Per germline, CDR1 SGHRS and CDR2 YFSETQ.

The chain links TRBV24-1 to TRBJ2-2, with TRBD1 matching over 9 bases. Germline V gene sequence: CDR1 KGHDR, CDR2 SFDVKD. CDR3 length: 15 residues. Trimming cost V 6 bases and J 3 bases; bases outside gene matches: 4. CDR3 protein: CATSFGTGYTGELFF. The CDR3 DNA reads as TGTGCCACCAGTTTTGGGACAGGGTACACCGGGGAGCTGTTTTTT.

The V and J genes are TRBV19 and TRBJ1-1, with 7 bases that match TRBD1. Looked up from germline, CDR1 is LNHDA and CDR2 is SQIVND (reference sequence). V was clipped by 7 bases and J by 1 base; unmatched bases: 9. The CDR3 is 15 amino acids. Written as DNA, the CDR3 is TGTGCCAGTATGGGATTGACAGGGTGGAACACTGAAGCTTTCTTT. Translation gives CASMGLTGWNTEAFF.

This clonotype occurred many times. In DNA form, the CDR3 reads TGCAGTGCTAGAGTGGCGAGATCCTACGAGCAGTACTTC. Its translation is CSARVARSYEQYF. The chain carries TRBV20-1 and TRBJ2-7; D not certain. CDR3 length: 13 residues. V lost 1 base and J 1 base, leaving 8 bases between the germline ends. From germline, CDR1 is DFQATT and CDR2 SNEGSKA (reference sequence).

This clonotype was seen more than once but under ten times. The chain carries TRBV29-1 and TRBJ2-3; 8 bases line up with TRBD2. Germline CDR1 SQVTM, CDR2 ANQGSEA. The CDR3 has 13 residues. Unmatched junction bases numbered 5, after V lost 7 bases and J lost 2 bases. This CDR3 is CSAGRDDTDTQYF. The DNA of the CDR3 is TGCAGCGCCGGGAGGGACGACACAGATACGCAGTATTTT.

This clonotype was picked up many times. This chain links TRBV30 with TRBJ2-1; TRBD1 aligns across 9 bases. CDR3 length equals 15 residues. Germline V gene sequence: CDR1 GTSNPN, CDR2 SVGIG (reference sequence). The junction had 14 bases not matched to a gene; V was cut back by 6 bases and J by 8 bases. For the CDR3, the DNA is TGTGCCTGTTACCCCGGGACAGGGATTGACGATGAGCAGTTCTTC. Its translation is CACYPGTGIDDEQFF.

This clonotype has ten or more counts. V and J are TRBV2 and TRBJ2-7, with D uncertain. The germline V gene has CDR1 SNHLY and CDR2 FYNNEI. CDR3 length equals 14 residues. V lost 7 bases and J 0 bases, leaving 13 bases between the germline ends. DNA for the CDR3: TGTGCCAGCAAAGTGGAAGTTAGCTCCTACGAGCAGTACTTC. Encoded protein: CASKVEVSSYEQYF.

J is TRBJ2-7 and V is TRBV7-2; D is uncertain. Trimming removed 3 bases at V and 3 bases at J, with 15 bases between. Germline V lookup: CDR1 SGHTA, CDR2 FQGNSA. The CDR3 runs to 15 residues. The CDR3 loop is CASSFGRSSGYEQYF. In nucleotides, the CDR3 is TGTGCCAGCAGCTTTGGGCGGTCATCGGGCTACGAGCAGTACTTC.

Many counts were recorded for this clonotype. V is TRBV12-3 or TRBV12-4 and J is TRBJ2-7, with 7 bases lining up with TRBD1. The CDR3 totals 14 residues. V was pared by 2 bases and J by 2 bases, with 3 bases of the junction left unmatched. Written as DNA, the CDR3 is TGTGCCAGCAGTTTAAGGGGGACAGCCTACGAGCAGTACTTC. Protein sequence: CASSLRGTAYEQYF.